These 32 T cell receptor beta chains were all obtained from the same sample, sequenced in a study of control samples from healthy donors and cancer patients. Method: immunoSEQ multiplex PCR; TCRdb's copy keeps in-frame clones and lacks some. The sample consists of around 130,000 clones, around 90% of them appearing once. The sample taken for sequencing was blood. The receptors derive from a man younger than 35 in good health.

The genes are TRBV5-1 and TRBJ1-3, with D perhaps TRBD1 (5 bases). V was pared by 1 base and J by 0 bases, with 11 bases between. The CDR3 sequence is 16 residues long. The germline CDR1 and CDR2 sequences are SGHRS and YFSETQ. The chain's CDR3 is CASSLSRAGSGNTIYF. The CDR3 nucleotides are TGCGCCAGCAGCTTGTCCAGGGCGGGCTCTGGAAACACCATATATTTT.

CDR3 sequence: CASSPDTNTEAFF. For the CDR3, the DNA is TGTGCCAGCAGTCCGGACACGAACACTGAAGCTTTCTTT. V usage is TRBV2 and J usage is TRBJ1-1; a possible D gene is TRBD1 (5 bases). V was shortened by 5 bases and J by 1 base, with 8 bases between the two germline ends. The CDR3 consists of 13 residues. Germline V gene lookup returns CDR1 SNHLY and CDR2 FYNNEI.

The chain uses TRBV7-9 and TRBJ2-7; D uncertain. Trimming pared 1 base from V and 6 bases from J, leaving 13 bases between. Germline V lookup: CDR1 SEHNR, CDR2 FQNEAQ (reference sequence). The CDR3 extends over 14 amino acids. Here the CDR3 reads CASSLVRSLGEQYF. CDR3 nucleotides: TGTGCCAGCAGCTTAGTTCGATCCCTCGGCGAGCAGTACTTC.

V is TRBV5-1 and J is TRBJ1-4; D is perhaps TRBD1 (5 bases). Germline CDR1 is SGHRS and CDR2 is YFSETQ. The CDR3 has 15 residues. Trimming removed 3 bases at V and 4 bases at J, with 13 bases between. The CDR3 here is CASSSTGTGNEKLFF. Written as DNA, the CDR3 is TGCGCCAGCAGCTCAACCGGGACGGGTAATGAAAAACTGTTTTTT.

There are a few counts of this clone. The chain recombines TRBV6-2 or TRBV6-3 with TRBJ2-5; the D is unclear. Germline V gene lookup returns CDR1 MNHEY and CDR2 SVGEGT. This CDR3 has 13 residues. V gave up 0 bases and J gave up 3 bases, with 5 bases separating them. The CDR3 sequence: CASSYSPEETQYF. The CDR3, as DNA: TGTGCCAGCAGTTACTCGCCCGAAGAGACCCAGTACTTC.

This rearrangement joins TRBV11-3 to TRBJ2-3; D might be TRBD2 (6 bases). V was cut by 3 bases and J by 2 bases, with 9 bases left in between. This CDR3 has 14 residues. Per the germline V gene, CDR1 is SGHNT and CDR2 is YENEEA. The chain's CDR3 is CASSLDYYTDTQYF. The CDR3 nucleotides are TGTGCCAGCAGCTTGGACTACTACACAGATACGCAGTATTTT.

In its sample, this clone was seen once. The chain joins TRBV19 to TRBJ1-3, with D hard to call. Germline CDR1 reads LNHDA; CDR2 reads SQIVND (reference sequence). Trimming removed 1 base at V and 0 bases at J, with 7 bases between. The CDR3 extends over 15 amino acids. In nucleotides, the CDR3 is TGTGCCAGTAGTATAGCGCAAAACTCTGGAAACACCATATATTTT. It is translated as CASSIAQNSGNTIYF.

The V gene is TRBV7-9, the J gene TRBJ2-7; D unresolved. The germline V gene encodes CDR1 SEHNR and CDR2 FQNEAQ (reference sequence). With 5 bases removed from V and 0 bases from J, the gap between germline ends came to 5 bases. The CDR3 runs 12 residues. CDR3 region: CASSPSSYEQYV. The CDR3 bases are TGTGCCAGCAGCCCGAGCTCCTACGAGCAGTACGTC.

In DNA, the CDR3 is TGCGCCAGCAGCTCACCGACAGCCCCGAACACCGGGGAGCTGTTTTTT. Translation: CASSSPTAPNTGELFF. The J gene is TRBJ2-2, the V gene TRBV5-1, with D perhaps matching TRBD1 (5 bases). The CDR3 loop spans 16 amino acids. From germline, CDR1 is SGHRS and CDR2 YFSETQ. Trimming cost V 3 bases and J 0 bases, with 12 bases left between them.

This chain connects TRBV3-1 (or the pseudogene TRBV3-2) to TRBJ1-3; the D is unclear. Trimming pared 0 bases from V and 3 bases from J, leaving 9 bases between. The CDR3 has 15 amino acids. The germline CDR1 and CDR2 sequences are LGHDT and YNNKEL (reference sequence). The CDR3 DNA sequence: TGTGCCAGCAGCCAAGAAAGTGGGATTGGAAACACCATATATTTT. Translation gives CASSQESGIGNTIYF.

The V gene is TRBV24-1, the J gene TRBJ2-1, with TRBD1 matching over 12 bases. From germline, CDR1 is KGHDR and CDR2 SFDVKD. This CDR3 contains 14 residues. Unmatched junction bases numbered 4, after V lost 7 bases and J lost 7 bases. CDR3 DNA sequence: TGTGCCACCAGGGGACAGGGGGCGCCGAATGAGCAGTTCTTC. Translating it yields CATRGQGAPNEQFF.

This sequence joins TRBV2 and TRBJ2-7; possible D gene TRBD2, 7 bases. V lost 0 bases and J lost 1, with 16 bases in between. Germline CDR1 and CDR2: SNHLY and FYNNEI. The CDR3 is made up of 17 amino acids. The CDR3 region is CASSEALRGAYSYEQYF. The CDR3 nucleotides read TGTGCCAGCAGTGAAGCGCTTCGGGGGGCTTATTCCTACGAGCAGTACTTC. Full variable domain (rest looked up from reference TRBV2 and TRBJ2-7): EPEVTQTPSHQVTQMGQEVILRCVPISNHLYFYWYRQILGQKVEFLVSFYNNEISEKSEIFDDQFSVERPDGSNFTLKIRSTKLEDSAMYFCASSEALRGAYSYEQYFGPGTRLTVT.

This rearrangement joins TRBV6-5 to TRBJ1-1; D is perhaps TRBD1 (6 bases). The CDR3 has 13 amino acids. Germline-derived CDR1 and CDR2 are MNHEY and SVGAGI. Trimming stripped 5 bases from V and 7 bases from J, with 14 bases between. The CDR3 reads CASSRGSWNEAFF. Written as DNA, the CDR3 is TGTGCCAGCAGTAGGGGGAGTTGGAATGAAGCTTTCTTT.

Here the CDR3 reads CASSRQGSNEKLFF. The DNA of the CDR3 is TGTGCCAGCAGCCGACAGGGGTCGAATGAAAAACTGTTTTTT. The chain links TRBV9 to TRBJ1-4; 8 bases line up with TRBD1. The CDR3 totals 14 residues. Germline CDR1 is SGDLS and CDR2 is YYNGEE. Trimming cost V 4 bases and J 5 bases; bases outside gene matches: 4.

The chain is built from TRBV27 and TRBJ2-2; TRBD1 matches 7 bases. CDR3 length: 13 residues. Germline CDR1 MNHEY, CDR2 SMNVEV (reference sequence). Germline trimming cut 5 bases from V and 3 bases from J; bases unmatched to any gene: 0. CDR3 nucleotide sequence: TGTGCCAGCAGTACAGGGGACACCGGGGAGCTGTTTTTT. Translated, it gives CASSTGDTGELFF.

Only one count was recorded for this clone. V is TRBV6-1 and J is TRBJ2-1; D perhaps matches TRBD1 (5 bases). Trimming took 3 bases from V and 1 from J, leaving 13 bases between them. CDR1 and CDR2 (germline): MNHNS, SASEGT. The CDR3 runs to 16 residues. The CDR3 DNA follows: TGTGCCAGCAGTGACAGGGCGACGAGGTCCTACAATGAGCAGTTCTTC. This translates into CASSDRATRSYNEQFF.

The chain uses TRBV5-4 and TRBJ2-3; TRBD2 matches at 12 bases. There are 15 residues in the CDR3. With 5 bases clipped from V and 4 bases from J, the junction kept 5 bases outside the gene matches. Germline V gene sequence: CDR1 SGHNT, CDR2 YYREEE (reference sequence). CDR3 in amino acids: CASRPTSGSADTQYF. CDR3 DNA sequence: TGTGCCAGCAGACCGACTAGCGGGAGTGCAGATACGCAGTATTTT.

V is TRBV11-1 and J is TRBJ2-2; D might be TRBD1 (6 bases). Per the germline V gene, CDR1 is SGHAT and CDR2 is FQDESV (reference sequence). Trimming removed 5 bases at V and 6 bases at J, with 16 bases between. The length of the CDR3 is 15 residues. This chain's CDR3 is CASSGQTGLSGELFF. The CDR3 DNA is TGTGCCAGCAGCGGACAAACAGGGCTGTCCGGGGAGCTGTTTTTT.

The chain links TRBV5-6 to TRBJ2-7; D not certain. The V end was cut by 4 bases, the J end by 0 bases, with 14 bases between. CDR3 length: 15 amino acids. CDR1 is SGHDT, CDR2 YYEEEE, per germline. The CDR3 region has the DNA TGTGCCAGCAGCCGCCCACAGACAAGCTCCTACGAGCAGTACGTC. Its protein is CASSRPQTSSYEQYV.

The J gene is TRBJ2-7, the V gene TRBV5-6, with a possible D match to TRBD1 (5 bases). V lost 7 bases and J 7 bases, leaving 15 bases between the germline ends. The CDR3 sequence is 12 residues long. The germline gives CDR1 SGHDT, CDR2 YYEEEE. Written as DNA, the CDR3 is TGTGCCAGCGGCCGGTCCTCAGGGGAGCAGTACGTC. Protein product: CASGRSSGEQYV.

V usage is TRBV9 and J usage is TRBJ2-3; 8 bases align to TRBD2. The trim removed 2 bases at V and 6 bases at J, leaving 5 bases unmatched. Germline CDR1 SGDLS, CDR2 YYNGEE. The CDR3 loop spans 14 amino acids. CDR3 DNA sequence: TGTGCCAGCAGCGTCCGGGGGGGTGTCGATACGCAGTATTTT. This translates into CASSVRGGVDTQYF. Full variable domain (missing parts from reference TRBV9 and TRBJ2-3): DSGVTQTPKHLITATGQRVTLRCSPRSGDLSVYWYQQSLDQGLQFLIQYYNGEERAKGNILERFSAQQFPDLHSELNLSSLELGDSALYFCASSVRGGVDTQYFGPGTRLTVL.

Remarks on this clone: Germline is not matched at one junction end, which may reflect a read error. The CDR3 spells CASREDRFSNEQFF. The CDR3 DNA is TGTGCCAGCAGAGAAGACAGGTTTAGCAATGAGCAGTTCTTC. V gene TRBV6-1 combines with J gene TRBJ2-1; a possible D gene is TRBD1 (6 bases). The CDR3 has 14 amino acids. Per the germline V gene, CDR1 is MNHNS and CDR2 is SASEGT.

The chain recombines TRBV28 with TRBJ1-5; D gene unclear. CDR3 length: 15 residues. Trimming removed 5 bases from V and 4 bases from J, with 15 bases in between. Germline-derived CDR1 and CDR2 are MDHEN and SYDVKM. DNA of the CDR3: TGTGCCAGCAGTCTGACCCGGGCAGGTAATCAGCCCCAGCATTTT. This gives the protein CASSLTRAGNQPQHF. Combining the CDR3 with reference TRBV28 and TRBJ1-5 gives the whole variable domain DVKVTQSSRYLVKRTGEKVFLECVQDMDHENMFWYRQDPGLGLRLIYFSYDVKMKEKGDIPEGYSVSREKKERFSLILESASTNQTSMYLCASSLTRAGNQPQHFGDGTRLSIL.

J is TRBJ2-7 and V is TRBV5-1; 8 nucleotides agree with TRBD1. After removal of 4 bases from V and 3 bases from J, the junction contained 6 bases not matched to a gene. Per germline, CDR1 SGHRS and CDR2 YFSETQ. The CDR3 runs 14 residues. CDR3 protein: CASSPGQGSYEQYF. CDR3 DNA: TGCGCCAGCAGCCCCGGACAGGGAAGCTACGAGCAGTACTTC.

The chain recombines TRBV4-3 with TRBJ2-1; D not certain. V lost 1 base and J 2 bases, leaving 9 bases between the germline ends. From germline, CDR1 is LGHNA and CDR2 YSLEER. This CDR3 region has 15 residues. DNA for the CDR3: TGCGCCAGCAGCCAAGGTCGACCTGCCTACAATGAGCAGTTCTTC. This encodes CASSQGRPAYNEQFF.

The chain joins TRBV27 to TRBJ2-4, with D perhaps matching TRBD2 (5 bases). From germline, CDR1 is MNHEY and CDR2 SMNVEV (reference sequence). The CDR3 has 15 residues. V was clipped by 5 bases and J by 7 bases, with 18 bases between them. The CDR3 coding sequence is TGTGCCAGCAGTCCCCTTGAGACGAGAGGGAACATTCAGTACTTC. Protein sequence: CASSPLETRGNIQYF.

The chain is built from TRBV4-1 and TRBJ1-2, with 8 bases that match TRBD1. Germline CDR1 reads MGHRA; CDR2 reads YSYEKL. CDR3 length: 14 residues. The trim removed 11 bases at V and 5 bases at J, leaving 13 bases unmatched. CDR3 region: CAASPGGALYGYTF. CDR3 coding DNA: TGCGCCGCCAGCCCAGGGGGCGCTTTGTATGGCTACACCTTC.

This chain uses TRBV5-4 with TRBJ2-5, with TRBD1 matching 7 bases. Germline trimming cut 2 bases from V and 4 bases from J; bases unmatched to any gene: 8. The CDR3 spans 15 residues. Germline values: CDR1 SGHNT, CDR2 YYREEE (reference sequence). CDR3 nucleotides: TGTGCCAGCAGCTTTGCGCCGACAGGGTCAGAGACCCAGTACTTC. Its translation: CASSFAPTGSETQYF.

The gene calls are TRBV18 and TRBJ2-7; 16 nucleotides line up with TRBD2. CDR3 length equals 15 residues. From germline, CDR1 is KGHSH and CDR2 LQKENI. V was pared by 5 bases and J by 7 bases, with 5 bases of the junction left unmatched. The CDR3: CASSAGTSGRGEQYV. As DNA, the CDR3 is TGTGCCAGCTCAGCCGGGACTAGCGGGAGGGGTGAGCAGTACGTC.

V usage is TRBV11-2 and J usage is TRBJ1-6, with TRBD1 as a possible D gene (6 bases). Trimming left V 2 bases short and J 10 bases short, with 6 bases between. The CDR3 has 12 residues. The germline gives CDR1 SGHAT, CDR2 FQNNGV. The DNA of the CDR3 is TGTGCCAGCAGCTTAAGGGGGTCACCCCTCCACTTT. Its translation: CASSLRGSPLHF. Combining the CDR3 with reference TRBV11-2 and TRBJ1-6 gives the whole variable domain EAGVAQSPRYKIIEKRQSVAFWCNPISGHATLYWYQQILGQGPKLLIQFQNNGVVDDSQLPKDRFSAERLKGVDSTLKIQPAKLEDSAVYLCASSLRGSPLHFGNGTRLTVT.

The V call is TRBV6-5, the J call TRBJ2-7; D possibly corresponds to TRBD1 (5 bases). CDR1 MNHEY and CDR2 SVGAGI come from the germline V gene. The V and J ends lost 6 bases and 1 base respectively, with 13 bases between them. CDR3 size: 14 residues. CDR3 nucleotides: TGTGCCAGCAGCCTACAGGAATCTTCCTACGAGCAGTACTTC. It translates to CASSLQESSYEQYF.

This rearrangement joins TRBV11-2 to TRBJ2-2; TRBD1 is a possible D gene (5 bases). V lost 4 bases, J lost 1 base, and 13 bases lay in between. The V gene's germline CDR1 is SGHAT and CDR2 FQNNGV. The CDR3 runs to 16 residues. CDR3 nucleotide sequence: TGTGCCAGCAGCTCCAACGCAGACAGGAACACCGGGGAGCTGTTTTTT. Translation gives CASSSNADRNTGELFF.